This T cell receptor (beta chain) was recorded in a study of cytomegalovirus exposure and HLA in healthy donors. The V end was cut by 6 bases, the J end by 3 bases, with 11 bases between. This CDR3 region has 13 residues. The V gene's germline CDR1 is SGHVS and CDR2 FQNEAQ. Study findings and constraints: About 87% or about 30% of the time was how often most TCR beta V segments were productive, according to an earlier analysis.

13 Jbeta primers and 60 Vbeta primers were used for the PCR. Some clones are missing from TCRdb's copy, which holds only in-frame ones; the method was immunoSEQ multiplex PCR. The table includes approximately 110,000 clones, roughly 71% detected once. Points on this clone: Its antigen is as yet unknown.

V gene TRBV7-8 combines with J gene TRBJ1-2; D unresolved. Sample: PBMCs. The clonotype was recovered from a woman in her forties or fifties in good health and CMV-seropositive. The CDR3 sequence is CASRLDIDYGYTF. The CDR3 DNA follows: TGTGCCAGCAGGCTTGACATAGACTATGGCTACACCTTC.